The rows below give T cell receptor beta chains drawn from one sample of a study of human T cells and chemical hapten exposure. TCRdb re-called the RACE reads through MiXCR, storing one row per CDR3 protein. The data hold some 110,000 distinct CDR3 sequences, with 10% to 12% observed a single time. Sequenced here: whole blood, sampled in connection with sensitization to the hapten diphenylcyclopropenone (DPC). All receptors come from a woman aged 50 to 65 with alopecia areata. Some clones in this sample may be carry-over from other donors' samples. Both conserved end residues are part of each CDR3. The order of the fields is CDR3 protein, J gene, V gene, clone size, D gene. D genes are given only for firm matches. Clone size is shown for a subset of rows, as once, few, many or a class of expanded clone.

CDR3: CASSQGLAGPTDTQYF; J: TRBJ2-3; V: TRBV3-1; size: few; D: TRBD2
CDR3: CASSYRGWGYEQYF; J: TRBJ2-7; V: TRBV4-1; size: few; D: TRBD1
CDR3: CATRDSLSSYNSPLHF; J: TRBJ1-6; V: TRBV15; size: few; D: TRBD1
CDR3: CASSPGFRVGETQYF; J: TRBJ2-5; V: TRBV12-3/TRBV12-4; size: few; D: .
CDR3: CSVEGTGGKSDTQYF; J: TRBJ2-3; V: TRBV29-1; size: many; D: TRBD1
CDR3: CSVPGQGAGEQYF; J: TRBJ2-7; V: TRBV29-1; size: .; D: TRBD1
CDR3: CASSLFGTIYF; J: TRBJ1-3; V: TRBV7-2; size: many; D: .
CDR3: CASSYEGTEAFF; J: TRBJ1-1; V: TRBV6-6; size: few; D: .
CDR3: CASSQDRGGFNEAFF; J: TRBJ1-1; V: TRBV4-1; size: many; D: .
CDR3: CASSQDGRTDTEAFF; J: TRBJ1-1; V: TRBV14; size: few; D: .
CDR3: CATSDLKRGLNEQFF; J: TRBJ2-1; V: TRBV24-1; size: few; D: TRBD2
CDR3: CASSEGRLFLPQHF; J: TRBJ1-5; V: TRBV2; size: .; D: .
CDR3: CASSSPVWDRGLDGYTF; J: TRBJ1-2; V: TRBV28; size: .; D: TRBD1
CDR3: CASRTGPYEVGTDTQYF; J: TRBJ2-3; V: TRBV6-2/TRBV6-3; size: few; D: .
CDR3: CASSLTSGRADTQYF; J: TRBJ2-3; V: TRBV3-1; size: many; D: TRBD2
CDR3: CSVAATEAFF; J: TRBJ1-1; V: TRBV29-1; size: .; D: .
CDR3: CASSHSFGTSGRVADTQYF; J: TRBJ2-3; V: TRBV4-3; size: .; D: TRBD2
CDR3: CAWRTTGGKLFF; J: TRBJ1-4; V: TRBV30; size: .; D: .
CDR3: CASSQVGQDGYTF; J: TRBJ1-2; V: TRBV4-1; size: few; D: .
CDR3: CASGFGETQYF; J: TRBJ2-5; V: TRBV12-5; size: .; D: .
CDR3: CASSLGREETQYF; J: TRBJ2-5; V: TRBV28; size: many; D: .
CDR3: CASSPGTGRDEQYF; J: TRBJ2-7; V: TRBV3-1; size: .; D: TRBD1
CDR3: CASSSRWVNEQFF; J: TRBJ2-1; V: TRBV11-2; size: many; D: .
CDR3: CASSFRGRIYDEQFF; J: TRBJ2-1; V: TRBV12-3/TRBV12-4; size: few; D: .
CDR3: CSVVQGGNTEAFF; J: TRBJ1-1; V: TRBV29-1; size: .; D: .
CDR3: CASRLTGGNTEAFF; J: TRBJ1-1; V: TRBV5-1; size: .; D: TRBD1
CDR3: CSAGGVGVPDTQYF; J: TRBJ2-3; V: TRBV20-1; size: few; D: .
CDR3: CASSQDWASGYNEQFF; J: TRBJ2-1; V: TRBV4-3; size: many; D: .
CDR3: CASSLALAGGPNQETQYF; J: TRBJ2-5; V: TRBV7-7; size: .; D: TRBD2